The 27 T cell receptor beta chains in this list originate from one sample, sequenced in a study of shared clonotypes between healthy human individuals. Method: immunoSEQ multiplex PCR; TCRdb's copy keeps in-frame clones and lacks some. The table has more than 200,000 clones, 65% seen once. Sequencing used memory CD4+ T cells sorted from blood. As to subset: CD45RA-negative fraction. These receptors were taken from a man aged 30-40 years in good health.

In the case of this clone: The same CDR3 also results from other DNA sequences found in this sample. The chain uses TRBV5-1 and TRBJ2-2; TRBD2 might be the D (6 bases). The CDR3 spans 14 residues. V was shortened by 2 bases and J by 5 bases, with 10 bases between the two germline ends. Germline V gene sequence: CDR1 SGHRS, CDR2 YFSETQ. In DNA, the CDR3 is TGCGCCAGCAGCTTAGACCGGGAGACCGGGGAGCTGTTTTTT. Translation gives CASSLDRETGELFF.

V gene TRBV5-1 combines with J gene TRBJ2-1; D uncertain. Germline lookup yields CDR1 SGHRS and CDR2 YFSETQ. CDR3 length equals 15 residues. Between the trimmed V and J ends, which lost 2 bases and 2 bases, there was a span of 11 bases. The CDR3 is CASSFTLSTYNEQFF. The CDR3 region has the DNA TGCGCCAGCAGCTTTACCCTTAGCACCTACAATGAGCAGTTCTTC.

The chain carries TRBV9 and TRBJ2-5, with TRBD1 identical over 8 bases. V lost 0 bases to trimming and J lost 5 bases; unmatched junction nucleotides: 12. CDR3 length equals 17 residues. The V gene's germline CDR1 is SGDLS and CDR2 YYNGEE. The CDR3, as DNA: TGTGCCAGCAGCGTAGATGGCGTCAGGGGGCTGGGGGAGACCCAGTACTTC. Residues: CASSVDGVRGLGETQYF.

The chain employs TRBV5-1 and TRBJ2-2; D remains ambiguous. This CDR3 comprises 13 residues. V lost 5 bases, J lost 0 bases, and 5 bases lay in between. Germline V gene data show CDR1 as SGHRS and CDR2 as YFSETQ. The CDR3 DNA reads TGCGCCAGCAGTGTCGCGAACACCGGGGAGCTGTTTTTT. As protein: CASSVANTGELFF.

The chain couples TRBV7-2 to TRBJ2-1; D gene uncertain. CDR3 length: 13 residues. V lost 0 bases to trimming and J lost 8 bases, with 8 bases between them. Germline values: CDR1 SGHTA, CDR2 FQGNSA. CDR3 residues: CASSLAVFDEQFF. Written as DNA, the CDR3 is TGTGCCAGCAGCTTAGCGGTCTTCGATGAGCAGTTCTTC. The full variable domain, with the rest looked up from reference TRBV7-2 and TRBJ2-1, is GAGVSQSPSNKVTEKGKDVELRCDPISGHTALYWYRQSLGQGLEFLIYFQGNSAPDKSGLPSDRFSAERTGGSVSTLTIQRTQQEDSAVYLCASSLAVFDEQFFGPGTRLTVL.

The V gene is TRBV28, the J gene TRBJ1-1; D is undetermined. Germline CDR1 reads MDHEN; CDR2 reads SYDVKM. This CDR3 comprises 15 residues. The germline V and J ends were trimmed by 4 bases and 1 base, with 13 bases remaining between them. The CDR3 DNA follows: TGTGCCAGCAGTTCTGCAGCGATAGGGAACACTGAAGCTTTCTTT. Protein: CASSSAAIGNTEAFF.

This clone was detected only a few times. The genes are TRBV5-6 and TRBJ1-1; the D gene is possibly TRBD1 (6 bases). The CDR3 has 14 amino acids. Trimming took off 7 bases at V and 2 bases at J, with 15 bases between the two ends. The germline V gene encodes CDR1 SGHDT and CDR2 YYEEEE. The CDR3 loop reads CASRDTTENTEAFF. CDR3 nucleotide sequence: TGTGCCAGCCGGGACACCACCGAAAACACTGAAGCTTTCTTT.

This clone counts as medium-sized. The J gene is TRBJ1-1, the V gene TRBV6-5; D is perhaps TRBD1 (6 bases). Trimming shortened V by 4 bases and J by 1 base, and 10 bases separated the two germline ends. The CDR3 has 14 residues. Germline V gene data show CDR1 as MNHEY and CDR2 as SVGAGI. CDR3 residues: CASSLLGGNTEAFF. Here the CDR3 DNA reads TGTGCCAGCAGTTTATTAGGGGGGAACACTGAAGCTTTCTTT.

This clone has a single count. The chain couples TRBV25-1 to TRBJ2-7; 7 bases are shared with TRBD1. After removal of 7 bases from V and 2 bases from J, the junction contained 5 bases not matched to a gene. The CDR3 has 13 amino acids. Germline lookup yields CDR1 MGHDK and CDR2 SYGVNS. The CDR3 region has the DNA TGTGCCAGCATCGGACAGGCCCCCTACGAGCAGTACTTC. Amino acids: CASIGQAPYEQYF.

This clone showed up just a few times. The chain has TRBV6-1 and TRBJ2-1; 11 bases map to TRBD2. With V trimmed by 6 bases and J by 7 bases, 5 bases remained unmatched. Germline V gene sequence: CDR1 MNHNS, CDR2 SASEGT. This CDR3 region has 14 residues. Here the CDR3 reads CASRSSGRSNEQFF. In DNA form, the CDR3 reads TGTGCCAGCAGATCTAGCGGGAGGTCAAATGAGCAGTTCTTC.

V is TRBV9 and J is TRBJ2-5; 11 bases line up with TRBD1. The J segment lost 5 bases and the V segment lost 0 bases, leaving 6 bases of the junction unmatched. The germline V gene has CDR1 SGDLS and CDR2 YYNGEE. The CDR3 runs 16 residues. The CDR3 DNA sequence: TGTGCCAGCAGCGTAGCCCCGGGACAGGGGGGTGAGACCCAGTACTTC. Translation gives CASSVAPGQGGETQYF.

This chain joins TRBV25-1 and TRBJ2-1; the D is unclear. Trimming removed 3 bases at V and 15 bases at J, with 15 bases between. The V gene's germline CDR1 is MGHDK and CDR2 SYGVNS. The CDR3 sequence is 12 residues long. CDR3 sequence (DNA): TGTGCCAGCAGTGATTTCGGTCAAACCGCGTTCTTC. Translation: CASSDFGQTAFF.

The chain uses TRBV30 and TRBJ1-4; no clear D. V gave up 0 bases and J gave up 8 bases, with 7 bases separating them. Germline V lookup: CDR1 GTSNPN, CDR2 SVGIG (reference sequence). The CDR3 runs 12 residues. The CDR3 loop reads CAWSVVREKLFF. The CDR3 coding sequence is TGTGCCTGGAGTGTAGTTAGAGAAAAACTGTTTTTT.

This rearrangement joins TRBV28 to TRBJ2-1, with a possible D match to TRBD1 (5 bases). Trimming pared 7 bases from V and 11 bases from J, leaving 18 bases between. The CDR3 covers 13 residues. Per the germline V gene, CDR1 is MDHEN and CDR2 is SYDVKM. CDR3 in amino acids: CASTNPPGPQQFF. CDR3 in DNA: TGTGCCAGCACCAACCCGCCAGGGCCACAGCAGTTCTTC.

This clone was detected only once. The CDR3, as DNA: TGTGCCAGCAGCATAGGTCCGGGGACTGAAGCTTTCTTT. Its protein is CASSIGPGTEAFF. The rearrangement joins TRBV7-8 to TRBJ1-1; no firm D call. Germline V gives CDR1 SGHVS, CDR2 FQNEAQ. Trimming pared 5 bases from V and 5 bases from J, leaving 12 bases between. The CDR3 consists of 13 residues.

The rearrangement joins TRBV9 to TRBJ2-3; 9 bases fit TRBD2. Unmatched junction bases numbered 6, after V lost 5 bases and J lost 2 bases. The V gene's germline CDR1 is SGDLS and CDR2 YYNGEE. The CDR3 length is 15 residues. The CDR3 nucleotides read TGTGCCAGCAGTAAACCTAGCGGGGTCACAGATACGCAGTATTTT. Translation gives CASSKPSGVTDTQYF.

The CDR3, as DNA: TGTGCCAGCAGCGTCCGGGACAGTCCCTACGAGCAGTACTTC. This encodes CASSVRDSPYEQYF. This chain uses TRBV5-5 with TRBJ2-7; 7 bases align to TRBD1. This CDR3 spans 14 amino acids. Trimming at V came to 4 bases and at J to 2 bases, leaving 6 bases not matched to a gene. From germline, CDR1 is SGHKS and CDR2 YYEKEE (reference sequence). The complete variable domain, with remaining parts taken from reference TRBV5-5 and TRBJ2-7, reads DAGVTQSPTHLIKTRGQQVTLRCSPISGHKSVSWYQQVLGQGPQFIFQYYEKEERGRGNFPDRFSARQFPNYSSELNVNALLLGDSALYLCASSVRDSPYEQYFGPGTRLTVT.

The chain couples TRBV5-1 to TRBJ2-7; tentatively, D is TRBD2 (5 bases). Deletions cut 2 bases from V and 3 bases from J, with 9 bases between. The germline V gene encodes CDR1 SGHRS and CDR2 YFSETQ. The CDR3 is 13 residues long. This CDR3 is CASSLNRDYEQYF. DNA for the CDR3: TGCGCCAGCAGCTTAAACCGGGACTACGAGCAGTACTTC.

With regard to this clone: The identical CDR3 is also encoded by other nucleotide sequences in the sample. This rearrangement joins TRBV5-4 to TRBJ2-7; perhaps D is TRBD1 or TRBD2 (5 bases each). CDR1 is SGHNT, CDR2 YYREEE, per germline (reference sequence). The CDR3 sequence is 14 residues long. The V gene lost 4 bases and the J gene lost 0 bases, with 11 bases spanning the gap. The chain's CDR3 is CASSRTGGSYEQYF. The CDR3 DNA follows: TGTGCCAGCAGCCGAACTGGGGGCTCCTACGAGCAGTACTTC.

Of note for this clone: The sample has other DNA sequences that encode this CDR3 too. This sequence joins TRBV5-1 and TRBJ2-6; no clear D gene. Germline CDR1 is SGHRS and CDR2 is YFSETQ. Trimming pared 0 bases from V and 2 bases from J, leaving 6 bases between. The CDR3 has 15 residues. This chain's CDR3 is CASSLEGTGANVLTF. The CDR3 DNA sequence: TGCGCCAGCAGCTTGGAGGGTACTGGGGCCAACGTCCTGACTTTC.

The chain carries TRBV6-1 and TRBJ2-3; 8 bases map to TRBD2. Germline V lookup: CDR1 MNHNS, CDR2 SASEGT. The CDR3 contains 14 residues. The V segment lost 6 bases and the J segment 0 bases; nucleotides outside the gene matches: 2. CDR3 residues: CASRGLVSTDTQYF. The CDR3, as DNA: TGTGCCAGCAGGGGACTAGTCAGCACAGATACGCAGTATTTT.

The chain combines TRBV7-9 with TRBJ1-2, with 9 bases that match TRBD1. CDR1 is SEHNR, CDR2 FQNEAQ, per germline (reference sequence). The trim removed 5 bases at V and 8 bases at J, leaving 6 bases unmatched. The CDR3 spans 13 residues. The CDR3 bases are TGTGCCAGCAGCCCACAGGGGGCTGGGGGCTACACCTTC. Translation: CASSPQGAGGYTF.

The chain recombines TRBV5-6 with TRBJ2-7, with D uncertain. Trimming stripped 1 base from V and 6 bases from J, with 8 bases between. This CDR3 region has 12 residues. Germline V gene lookup returns CDR1 SGHDT and CDR2 YYEEEE. CDR3 bases: TGTGCCAGCAGCTTGTTGGCTACCGAGCAGTACTTC. This sequence encodes CASSLLATEQYF.

This clone has just a few counts. This chain connects TRBV14 to TRBJ1-3; D not certain. The CDR3 is 14 amino acids. Trimming removed 1 base from V and 2 bases from J, with 6 bases in between. Germline CDR1 SGHDN, CDR2 FVKESK. CDR3 region: CASSQAIPGNTIYF. The CDR3 DNA follows: TGTGCCAGCAGCCAAGCTATACCTGGAAACACCATATATTTT.

This clone was observed once. This chain connects TRBV9 to TRBJ2-1; TRBD2 might be the D (6 bases). Germline CDR1 is SGDLS and CDR2 is YYNGEE. The CDR3 has 15 amino acids. V lost 0 bases to trimming and J lost 6 bases, with 13 bases between them. This CDR3 is CASSVVAAGGNEQFF. In DNA form, the CDR3 reads TGTGCCAGCAGCGTAGTTGCGGCCGGGGGCAATGAGCAGTTCTTC. Full variable domain (rest looked up from reference TRBV9 and TRBJ2-1): DSGVTQTPKHLITATGQRVTLRCSPRSGDLSVYWYQQSLDQGLQFLIQYYNGEERAKGNILERFSAQQFPDLHSELNLSSLELGDSALYFCASSVVAAGGNEQFFGPGTRLTVL.

The chain couples TRBV25-1 to TRBJ2-5; D may be TRBD1 (6 bases). CDR1 and CDR2 (germline): MGHDK, SYGVNS. Trimming took off 8 bases at V and 5 bases at J, with 9 bases between the two ends. The CDR3 has 11 residues. CDR3 coding DNA: TGTGCCAGCGGCGACAGGGAGACCCAGTACTTC. Its protein is CASGDRETQYF.

The V and J genes are TRBV19 and TRBJ1-2; D perhaps matches TRBD1 (5 bases). The CDR3 length is 16 residues. V was shortened by 5 bases and J by 2 bases, with 18 bases between the two germline ends. Germline lookup yields CDR1 LNHDA and CDR2 SQIVND (reference sequence). CDR3 loop: CASSPLGTGRNYGYTF. CDR3 bases: TGTGCCAGTAGTCCTCTCGGGACTGGGAGGAACTATGGCTACACCTTC.